These 30 T cell receptor beta chains share one sample of origin, sequenced in a study of shared clonotypes between healthy human individuals. Libraries were prepared by immunoSEQ multiplex PCR; TCRdb keeps only in-frame clonotypes and omits some of them. The table has 500,000 or so clones, 90% to 97% seen once. Sequencing was performed on naive CD4+ T cells sorted from blood. Subset of the sample: CD45RA+ positively selected. All receptors derive from a woman aged 30 to 39 in good health.

The chain combines TRBV29-1 with TRBJ2-1, with TRBD2 as a possible D gene (6 bases). Germline-derived CDR1 and CDR2 are SQVTM and ANQGSEA. V was trimmed by 4 bases and J by 3 bases, leaving 13 bases between them. The CDR3 is made up of 14 amino acids. CDR3 residues: CSVATTSIYNEQFF. As DNA, the CDR3 is TGCAGCGTTGCCACTACTAGCATCTACAATGAGCAGTTCTTC.

V gene TRBV18 combines with J gene TRBJ2-1; 9 bases agree with TRBD2. Germline lookup yields CDR1 KGHSH and CDR2 LQKENI. The CDR3 covers 18 residues. The trim removed 2 bases at V and 7 bases at J, leaving 15 bases unmatched. Here the CDR3 reads CASSPSRVSGRGWNEQFF. Here the CDR3 DNA reads TGTGCCAGCTCACCAAGCAGGGTTAGCGGGAGAGGTTGGAATGAGCAGTTCTTC.

This rearrangement joins TRBV19 to TRBJ2-3; D unclear. The CDR3 has 14 amino acids. The V end lost 3 bases, the J end lost 0 bases, and 7 bases lay between the germline ends. From germline, CDR1 is LNHDA and CDR2 SQIVND (reference sequence). This CDR3 reads CASSIGPSTDTQYF. CDR3 bases: TGTGCCAGTAGTATTGGTCCCAGCACAGATACGCAGTATTTT.

This clone was seen a single time. The chain couples TRBV28 to TRBJ1-1, with D possibly being TRBD1 (5 bases). Germline V gives CDR1 MDHEN, CDR2 SYDVKM. V was trimmed by 7 bases and J by 5 bases, leaving 17 bases between them. The CDR3 has 14 amino acids. This CDR3 reads CASTLYRGKTEAFF. CDR3 nucleotide sequence: TGTGCCAGCACCCTCTATCGGGGGAAGACTGAAGCTTTCTTT. Complete variable domain (other parts from reference TRBV28 and TRBJ1-1): DVKVTQSSRYLVKRTGEKVFLECVQDMDHENMFWYRQDPGLGLRLIYFSYDVKMKEKGDIPEGYSVSREKKERFSLILESASTNQTSMYLCASTLYRGKTEAFFGQGTRLTVV.

Comment on this clone: A read error may account for a junction end that differs from germline. As DNA, the CDR3 is TGCGTCAGCAGCTCCGGACTAGCGGGAGCCGAGCAGTACTTC. This gives the protein CVSSSGLAGAEQYF. The chain carries TRBV5-1 and TRBJ2-7, with 13 positions matching TRBD2. From germline, CDR1 is SGHRS and CDR2 YFSETQ. CDR3 length: 14 amino acids.

CDR3 nucleotides: TGTGCCAGCAGCTTAGGTGGGAGCCAATACGAGCAGTACTTC. Translating it yields CASSLGGSQYEQYF. The chain combines TRBV7-8 with TRBJ2-7; D possibly corresponds to TRBD2 (5 bases). V lost 1 base and J lost 4, with 11 bases in between. This CDR3 has 14 residues. Germline V CDR1 and CDR2: SGHVS, FQNEAQ.

The chain has TRBV6-1 and TRBJ2-2; 13 bases match TRBD2. This CDR3 region has 19 residues. Looked up from germline, CDR1 is MNHNS and CDR2 is SASEGT. The junction had 11 bases not matched to a gene; V was cut back by 4 bases and J by 3 bases. The CDR3 sequence is CASSGPGLAGWGYTGELFF. CDR3 in DNA: TGTGCCAGCAGTGGTCCGGGACTAGCGGGATGGGGTTACACCGGGGAGCTGTTTTTT.

The rearrangement joins TRBV6-1 to TRBJ2-7; 8 nucleotides agree with TRBD2. J was trimmed by 3 bases and V by 2 bases; bases with no gene match: 6. Germline lookup yields CDR1 MNHNS and CDR2 SASEGT. The CDR3 has 15 amino acids. This CDR3 is CASSETGTRDYEQYF. DNA of the CDR3: TGTGCCAGCAGTGAAACCGGGACTAGGGACTACGAGCAGTACTTC.

This clone showed up just once. This sample also contains other DNA sequences that code for the same CDR3. The rearrangement joins TRBV7-2 to TRBJ2-1; D gene uncertain. CDR3 length: 13 amino acids. V lost 1 base to trimming and J lost 3 bases, with 4 bases between them. Germline assignment: CDR1 SGHTA and CDR2 FQGNSA. The CDR3 nucleotides read TGTGCCAGCAGCTTAGTGGGCTACAATGAGCAGTTCTTC. It encodes CASSLVGYNEQFF. The entire variable domain, with the rest obtained from reference TRBV7-2 and TRBJ2-1, is as follows: GAGVSQSPSNKVTEKGKDVELRCDPISGHTALYWYRQSLGQGLEFLIYFQGNSAPDKSGLPSDRFSAERTGGSVSTLTIQRTQQEDSAVYLCASSLVGYNEQFFGPGTRLTVL.

The rearrangement joins TRBV28 to TRBJ2-7, with 12 bases aligning to TRBD2. This CDR3 contains 15 residues. Trimming cost V 10 bases and J 3 bases; bases outside gene matches: 10. Per the germline V gene, CDR1 is MDHEN and CDR2 is SYDVKM. The CDR3 loop is CATWTGGLAGYEQYF. DNA for the CDR3: TGTGCCACCTGGACAGGGGGACTAGCGGGCTACGAGCAGTACTTC.

The chain uses TRBV6-1 and TRBJ2-3; 7 bases agree with TRBD2. The CDR3 is 13 residues long. The germline V gene encodes CDR1 MNHNS and CDR2 SASEGT. After removal of 8 bases from V and 0 bases from J, the junction contained 2 bases not matched to a gene. The CDR3, as DNA: TGTGCCAGCCTTAGCGGGAGCACAGATACGCAGTATTTT. Amino acid sequence: CASLSGSTDTQYF.

V usage is TRBV18 and J usage is TRBJ1-4; D call uncertain. CDR3 length equals 13 residues. V gave up 2 bases and J gave up 6 bases, with 7 bases separating them. Per germline, CDR1 KGHSH and CDR2 LQKENI. The CDR3: CASSPGEYEKLFF. CDR3 DNA sequence: TGTGCCAGCTCACCAGGGGAGTATGAAAAACTGTTTTTT.

The chain uses TRBV7-2 and TRBJ1-6, with 10 bases matching TRBD1. J gave up 10 bases and V 2 bases, and 5 bases lay outside the gene matches. The CDR3 runs to 15 residues. The germline CDR1 and CDR2 sequences are SGHTA and FQGNSA. The CDR3 here is CASSLRRDRGSPLHF. CDR3 nucleotides: TGTGCCAGCAGCTTACGACGGGACAGGGGATCACCCCTCCACTTT. Full variable domain (rest looked up from reference TRBV7-2 and TRBJ1-6): GAGVSQSPSNKVTEKGKDVELRCDPISGHTALYWYRQSLGQGLEFLIYFQGNSAPDKSGLPSDRFSAERTGGSVSTLTIQRTQQEDSAVYLCASSLRRDRGSPLHFGNGTRLTVT.

The genes are TRBV6-6 and TRBJ1-5; maybe TRBD1 (5 bases). Germline CDR1 reads MNHNY; CDR2 reads SVGAGI (reference sequence). CDR3 length: 16 residues. Trimming cost V 6 bases and J 2 bases, with 17 bases left between them. The CDR3 loop reads CASSLAAGGGNQPQHF. The CDR3 nucleotides read TGTGCCAGCAGCCTAGCGGCCGGAGGGGGCAATCAGCCCCAGCATTTT.

The CDR3 bases are TGTGCCAGCAGCTTATGGGAGCTGGCCGGGACTCAGTACTTC. Translation: CASSLWELAGTQYF. The J gene is TRBJ2-7, the V gene TRBV7-9; possible D gene TRBD2, 6 bases. Germline V lookup: CDR1 SEHNR, CDR2 FQNEAQ (reference sequence). The CDR3 loop spans 14 amino acids. Trimming took off 2 bases at V and 10 bases at J, with 18 bases between the two ends.

This clone showed up just once. This sequence joins TRBV5-1 and TRBJ2-7, with 8 bases matching TRBD2. Germline CDR1 SGHRS, CDR2 YFSETQ. The CDR3 consists of 16 residues. J lost 0 bases, V lost 0 bases, and 5 bases had no gene match. The CDR3 coding sequence is TGCGCCAGCAGCTTGGTTAGCGGGAAAAGCTCCTACGAGCAGTACTTC. This translates into CASSLVSGKSSYEQYF.

The rearrangement links TRBV27 to TRBJ1-1, with D unclear. Germline values: CDR1 MNHEY, CDR2 SMNVEV (reference sequence). V shed 6 bases and J shed 0 bases, with 17 bases lying between them. The CDR3 runs 16 residues. Here the CDR3 reads CASRPRPANMNTEAFF. Here the CDR3 DNA reads TGTGCCAGCAGACCTCGACCGGCGAACATGAACACTGAAGCTTTCTTT.

This chain connects TRBV7-2 to TRBJ2-2; 8 positions match TRBD2. This CDR3 has 16 amino acids. V lost 5 bases, J lost 1 base, and 6 bases stayed unmatched. CDR1 SGHTA and CDR2 FQGNSA come from the germline V gene. CDR3 DNA: TGTGCCAGCAGCCAACCGGGACTAGGGAACACCGGGGAGCTGTTTTTT. Translation: CASSQPGLGNTGELFF.

This clone was detected only once. The genes are TRBV18 and TRBJ1-1; perhaps TRBD1 as D (6 bases). V was clipped by 2 bases and J by 7 bases, with 14 bases between them. The CDR3 consists of 14 residues. From germline, CDR1 is KGHSH and CDR2 LQKENI. The CDR3 sequence: CASSPKDSPDEAFF. The CDR3 DNA sequence: TGTGCCAGCTCACCAAAGGACAGCCCGGATGAAGCTTTCTTT.

The chain uses TRBV30 and TRBJ1-3; D not certain. The V end lost 5 bases, the J end lost 0 bases, and 11 bases lay between the germline ends. Germline lookup yields CDR1 GTSNPN and CDR2 SVGIG (reference sequence). The CDR3 is 14 residues long. The CDR3 sequence: CAWGIVNSGNTIYF. DNA for the CDR3: TGTGCCTGGGGGATAGTGAACTCTGGAAACACCATATATTTT.

This sequence joins TRBV5-8 and TRBJ2-7, with TRBD2 identical over 9 bases. The germline V gene encodes CDR1 SGHTS and CDR2 YDEGEE. With 2 bases clipped from V and 6 bases from J, the junction kept 6 bases outside the gene matches. The CDR3 has 14 amino acids. CDR3 sequence: CASSFGLARREQYF. CDR3 nucleotides: TGTGCCAGCAGCTTTGGACTAGCGAGGCGCGAGCAGTACTTC.

The chain uses TRBV28 and TRBJ1-1; D unclear. Trimming pared 6 bases from V and 1 base from J, leaving 3 bases between. The V gene's germline CDR1 is MDHEN and CDR2 SYDVKM. The CDR3 is made up of 11 amino acids. The CDR3 DNA follows: TGTGCCAGCAGAAGGAACACTGAAGCTTTCTTT. Protein: CASRRNTEAFF.

The J gene is TRBJ1-4, the V gene TRBV29-1; D unresolved. The CDR3 length is 14 residues. V lost 6 bases and J 3 bases, leaving 14 bases between the germline ends. Per the germline V gene, CDR1 is SQVTM and CDR2 is ANQGSEA. CDR3 coding DNA: TGCAGCGTCGCCCCGCGGATGTCTAATGAAAAACTGTTTTTT. As protein: CSVAPRMSNEKLFF.

The CDR3, as DNA: TGTGCCAGCAGCTTACTAGCGGGAGTTCCCTACGAGCAGTACTTC. It specifies CASSLLAGVPYEQYF. The chain carries TRBV7-2 and TRBJ2-7, with 10 nucleotides matching TRBD2. V gave up 2 bases and J gave up 2 bases; unmatched junction bases: 3. Looked up from germline, CDR1 is SGHTA and CDR2 is FQGNSA. The CDR3 totals 15 residues.

The V and J genes are TRBV7-8 and TRBJ2-2, with 9 bases aligning to TRBD2. The V and J ends lost 5 bases and 2 bases, in that order; junction bases with no gene match: 6. CDR1 is SGHVS, CDR2 FQNEAQ, per germline. The CDR3 spans 16 residues. The CDR3 coding sequence is TGTGCCAGCAGCCCACCGGGACTAGCCAACACCGGGGAGCTGTTTTTT. Its translation is CASSPPGLANTGELFF.

This chain joins TRBV5-5 and TRBJ2-1, with a possible D match to TRBD1 (6 bases). The CDR3 has 14 amino acids. V lost 1 base to trimming and J lost 8 bases, with 13 bases between them. Looked up from germline, CDR1 is SGHKS and CDR2 is YYEKEE (reference sequence). CDR3 DNA sequence: TGTGCCAGCAGCTTGTCAGACAGGTGGGATGAGCAGTTCTTC. It encodes CASSLSDRWDEQFF.

The genes are TRBV6-5 and TRBJ1-2, with D tentatively TRBD1 (5 bases). The CDR3 loop spans 13 amino acids. Trimming removed 6 bases from V and 4 bases from J, with 12 bases in between. The germline V gene has CDR1 MNHEY and CDR2 SVGAGI. CDR3 DNA sequence: TGTGCCAGCAGCCTCGGGGCTATCTATGGCTACACCTTC. Translating gives CASSLGAIYGYTF.

The chain carries TRBV4-1 and TRBJ1-5, with a possible D match to TRBD1 (5 bases). Germline CDR1 MGHRA, CDR2 YSYEKL. The CDR3 runs 14 residues. V shed 0 bases and J shed 9 bases, with 12 bases lying between them. CDR3 bases: TGCGCCAGCAGCCAAGATTGGGAGGGGTGGCCCCAGCATTTT. Translating it yields CASSQDWEGWPQHF.

The count of this clone is one. This rearrangement joins TRBV18 to TRBJ2-7, with a possible D match to TRBD2 (6 bases). The CDR3 runs to 15 residues. Per the germline V gene, CDR1 is KGHSH and CDR2 is LQKENI. V lost 3 bases, J lost 2 bases, and 14 bases lay in between. The CDR3 region has the DNA TGTGCCAGCTCACCGACACAGCGGGCGACCTACGAGCAGTACTTC. Translating it yields CASSPTQRATYEQYF.

Written as DNA, the CDR3 is TGCAGCGTCGGACTTAGCGGGGGGTACAATGAGCAGTTCTTC. This gives the protein CSVGLSGGYNEQFF. This chain uses TRBV29-1 with TRBJ2-1, with 10 bases lining up with TRBD2. CDR1 is SQVTM and CDR2 is ANQGSEA in the germline V gene. V dropped 6 bases and J dropped 4; count of bases not matched to a gene: 6. The CDR3 covers 14 residues.